The sequence of this T cell receptor beta chain was determined in a study of CD8 T cells in Susac syndrome. Germline-derived CDR1 and CDR2 are SGHTA and FQGNSA. This CDR3 has 16 amino acids. Trimming at V came to 1 base and at J to 4 bases, leaving 7 bases not matched to a gene. An amount of RNA that ranged from roughly 0.45 to 1 ug was reverse transcribed with random hexamers. One entry per CDR3 protein results from TCRdb running MiXCR on the immunoSEQ multiplex PCR reads. The sample carries about 160,000 distinct CDR3 sequences, about 90% recorded once. This clonotype was picked up one time. Source material: CD4+ T cells from PBMCs. The rearrangement links TRBV7-2 to TRBJ2-7; 10 nucleotides match TRBD2. The receptor comes from a human donor in good health. The CDR3 bases are TGTGCCAGCAGCTTAGGCCCTAGCGGGGGTTTGTACGAGCAGTACTTC. Residues: CASSLGPSGGLYEQYF.